This T cell receptor (beta chain) comes out of a study of identical twins. Template switching supplied a universal primer site; unique molecular identifiers were carried on the cDNA. Via MiXCR, TCRdb re-called the 5' RACE reads, giving one row per CDR3 protein. Of 1.5 million to 2 million distinct CDR3 sequences detected, more than 30% appear once; the ten largest clones hold 0.25% to 0.3%. V lost 0 bases, J lost 6 bases, and 9 bases lay in between. Germline V lookup: CDR1 LGHNA, CDR2 YNFKEQ. The CDR3 runs to 15 residues. The genes are TRBV4-2 and TRBJ1-6; D gene uncertain. Sequences were obtained from cord blood. The clonotype was recovered from a newborn girl in good health. The CDR3 here is CASSQESNPNSPLHF. CDR3 bases: TGTGCCAGCAGCCAAGAGTCGAACCCTAATTCACCCCTCCACTTT.